This T cell receptor (beta chain) was obtained from a study of shared clonotypes between healthy human individuals. General observations from the study: Relative to their counterparts shared across all four donors, non-shared clonotypes exhibited diminished generation probabilities. Represented diversity (both genetic and exposure-history) was limited by the small number of donors. A handful of donors shared roughly 5% of their naive CD4 clonotypes.

Germline lookup yields CDR1 MDHEN and CDR2 SYDVKM. This CDR3 is built from 12 residues. V gave up 7 bases and J gave up 9 bases, with 16 bases separating them. TCRdb's copy holds only in-frame clones and misses some; the assay was immunoSEQ multiplex PCR. The sample carries 1.6 million or so clones, roughly 97% recorded once. Regarding this clone: The antigen is unknown.

Every donor was a Caucasian adult from Nashville, Tennessee. This sequence was found in a man in his thirties or forties in good health. This sequence joins TRBV28 and TRBJ2-7, with a weak D call TRBD2 (5 bases). Sequenced input: naive CD4+ T cells sorted from blood. Subset noted: CD45RA+ positively selected. The CDR3 bases are TGTGCCAGCAAGAGCCCCTCTCGGGGGCAGTACTTC. This translates into CASKSPSRGQYF.